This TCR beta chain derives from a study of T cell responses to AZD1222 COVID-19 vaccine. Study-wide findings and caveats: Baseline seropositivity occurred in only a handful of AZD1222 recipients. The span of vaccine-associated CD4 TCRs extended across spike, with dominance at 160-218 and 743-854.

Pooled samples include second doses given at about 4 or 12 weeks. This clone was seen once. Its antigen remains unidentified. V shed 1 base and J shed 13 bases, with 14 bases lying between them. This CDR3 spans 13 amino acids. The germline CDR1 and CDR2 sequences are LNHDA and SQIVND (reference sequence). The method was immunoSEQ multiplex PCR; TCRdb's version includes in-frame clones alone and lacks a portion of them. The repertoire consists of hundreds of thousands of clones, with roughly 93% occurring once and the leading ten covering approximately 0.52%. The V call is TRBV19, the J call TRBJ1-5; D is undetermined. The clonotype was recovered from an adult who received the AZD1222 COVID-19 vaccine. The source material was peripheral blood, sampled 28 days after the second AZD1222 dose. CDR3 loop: CASSIVSESGQHF. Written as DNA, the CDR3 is TGTGCCAGTAGTATAGTGAGCGAATCGGGACAGCATTTT.